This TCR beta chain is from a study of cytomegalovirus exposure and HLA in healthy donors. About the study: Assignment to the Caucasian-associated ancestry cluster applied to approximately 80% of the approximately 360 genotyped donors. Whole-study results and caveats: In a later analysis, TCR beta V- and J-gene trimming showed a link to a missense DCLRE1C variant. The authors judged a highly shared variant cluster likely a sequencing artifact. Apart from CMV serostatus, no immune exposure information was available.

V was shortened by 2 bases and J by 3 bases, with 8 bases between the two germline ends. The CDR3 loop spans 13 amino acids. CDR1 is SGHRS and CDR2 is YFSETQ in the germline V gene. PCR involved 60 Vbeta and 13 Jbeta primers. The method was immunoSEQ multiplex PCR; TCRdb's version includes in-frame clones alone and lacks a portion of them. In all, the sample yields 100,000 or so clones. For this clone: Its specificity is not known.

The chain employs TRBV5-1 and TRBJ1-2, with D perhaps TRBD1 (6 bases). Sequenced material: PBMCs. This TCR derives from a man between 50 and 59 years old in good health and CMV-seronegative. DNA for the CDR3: TGCGCCAGCAGCTTACAGGGAGACTATGGCTACACCTTC. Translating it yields CASSLQGDYGYTF.